This TCR beta chain is drawn from a study of T cell repertoires in cytomegalovirus infection. The wider study: Recently described HLA-C-restricted plus well-studied HLA-B-restricted CMV epitopes were used. Study findings and constraints: The response measured ex vivo was dominated by TCR beta clonotypes (HLA-C-restricted and CMV-specific).

V lost 4 bases, J lost 1 base, and 16 bases lay in between. CDR1 and CDR2 from the germline V gene are MDHEN and SYDVKM. The CDR3 contains 16 residues. Concerning this clonotype itself: What it binds is unknown.

TCRdb reprocessed the reads with MiXCR, giving one entry per CDR3 protein. Of 450,000 to 600,000 distinct CDR3 sequences in the sample, 33% are singletons; the top ten hold about a sixth. This sample comprised cultured PBMCs, obtained from culture after CMV antigen stimulation. The chain combines TRBV28 with TRBJ1-2, with TRBD1 as a possible D gene (6 bases). The source of this sequence is a human donor in good health (CMV status not recorded). Some clones in this sample may be carry-over from other donors' samples. The CDR3 loop is CASSSGADLGNYGYTF. CDR3 in DNA: TGTGCCAGCAGTTCGGGGGCGGACTTGGGTAACTATGGCTACACCTTC.